This T cell receptor beta chain was sequenced for a study of cytomegalovirus exposure and HLA in healthy donors. Researchers ran the PCR with 60 Vbeta and 13 Jbeta primers. Some clones are missing from TCRdb's copy, which holds only in-frame ones; the method was immunoSEQ multiplex PCR. The data show 100,000 to 150,000 clones, with 80% seen just once and about 9.2% held by the top ten. The CDR3 runs 11 residues. Trimming shortened V by 5 bases and J by 7 bases, and 6 bases separated the two germline ends. Germline loops: CDR1 SGHKS, CDR2 YYEKEE (reference sequence). There are a few counts of this clone.

The rearrangement links TRBV5-5 to TRBJ2-2; D gene uncertain. This receptor was taken from a man aged 25 to 40 in good health and CMV-seropositive. Sample: PBMCs. CDR3 protein: CASSSSGELFF. The CDR3 DNA reads as TGTGCCAGCAGTAGTAGCGGGGAGCTGTTTTTT.